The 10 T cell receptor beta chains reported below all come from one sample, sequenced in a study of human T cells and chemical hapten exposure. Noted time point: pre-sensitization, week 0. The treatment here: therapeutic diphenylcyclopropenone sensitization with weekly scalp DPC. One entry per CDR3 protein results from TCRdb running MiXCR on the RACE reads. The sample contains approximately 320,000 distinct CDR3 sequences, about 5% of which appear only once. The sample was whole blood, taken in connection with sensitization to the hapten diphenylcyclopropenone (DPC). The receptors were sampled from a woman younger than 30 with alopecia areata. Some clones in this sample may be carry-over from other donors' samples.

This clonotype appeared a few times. CDR3 DNA sequence: TGCGCCAGCGCACCAGCGGGGCCCTCCTACGAGCAGTACTTC. Its translation is CASAPAGPSYEQYF. The gene calls are TRBV4-1 and TRBJ2-7, with TRBD2 matching over 7 bases. Trimming cost V 8 bases and J 0 bases; bases outside gene matches: 7. CDR3 size: 14 residues. Germline CDR1 is MGHRA and CDR2 is YSYEKL.

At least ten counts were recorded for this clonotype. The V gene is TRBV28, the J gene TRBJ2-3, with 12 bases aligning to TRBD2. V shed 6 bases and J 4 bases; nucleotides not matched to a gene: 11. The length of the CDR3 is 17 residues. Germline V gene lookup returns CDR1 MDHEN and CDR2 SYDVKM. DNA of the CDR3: TGTGCCAGCAGCTACACCCCTAGCGGGGGGGGGGCAGATACGCAGTATTTT. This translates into CASSYTPSGGGADTQYF. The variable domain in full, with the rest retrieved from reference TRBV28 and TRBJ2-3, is DVKVTQSSRYLVKRTGEKVFLECVQDMDHENMFWYRQDPGLGLRLIYFSYDVKMKEKGDIPEGYSVSREKKERFSLILESASTNQTSMYLCASSYTPSGGGADTQYFGPGTRLTVL.

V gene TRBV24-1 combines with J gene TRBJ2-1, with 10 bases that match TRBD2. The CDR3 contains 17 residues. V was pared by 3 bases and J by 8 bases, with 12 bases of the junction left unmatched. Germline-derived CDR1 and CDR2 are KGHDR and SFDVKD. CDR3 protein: CATSDHEGTSVRDEQFF. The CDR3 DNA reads TGTGCCACCAGTGATCATGAGGGGACTAGCGTTAGGGATGAGCAGTTCTTC.

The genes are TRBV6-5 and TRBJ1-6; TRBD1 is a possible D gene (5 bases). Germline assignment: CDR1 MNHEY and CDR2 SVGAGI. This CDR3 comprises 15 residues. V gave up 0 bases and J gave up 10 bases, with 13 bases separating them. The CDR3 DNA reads TGTGCCAGCAGTTACTCGATCCAGGGCGGCTCACCCCTCCACTTT. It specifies CASSYSIQGGSPLHF.

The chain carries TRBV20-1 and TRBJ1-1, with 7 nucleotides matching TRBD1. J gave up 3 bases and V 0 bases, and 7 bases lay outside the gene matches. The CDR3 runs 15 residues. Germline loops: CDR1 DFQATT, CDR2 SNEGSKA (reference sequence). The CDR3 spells CSARDPAGGDTEAFF. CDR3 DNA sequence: TGCAGTGCTAGAGATCCTGCAGGGGGGGACACTGAAGCTTTCTTT.

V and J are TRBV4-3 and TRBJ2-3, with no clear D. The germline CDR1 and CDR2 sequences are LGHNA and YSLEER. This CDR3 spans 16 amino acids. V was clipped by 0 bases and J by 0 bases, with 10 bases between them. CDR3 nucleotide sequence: TGCGCCAGCAGCCAAGATAGCACAGTCAGCACAGATACGCAGTATTTT. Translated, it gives CASSQDSTVSTDTQYF.

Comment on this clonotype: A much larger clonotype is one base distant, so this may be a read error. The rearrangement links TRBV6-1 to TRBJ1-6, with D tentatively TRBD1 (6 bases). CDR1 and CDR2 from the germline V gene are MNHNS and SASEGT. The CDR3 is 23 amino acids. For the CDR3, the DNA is TGTGCCAGGGGGGAACGTCTGGAATTGAGGGGCACCCGAACAGGGATCTATAAATCACCCCTCCACTTT. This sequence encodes CARGERLELRGTRTGIYKSPLHF.

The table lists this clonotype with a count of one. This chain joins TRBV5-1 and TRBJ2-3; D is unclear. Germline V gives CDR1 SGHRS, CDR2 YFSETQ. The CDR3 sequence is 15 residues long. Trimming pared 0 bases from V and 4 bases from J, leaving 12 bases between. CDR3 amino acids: CASSLESRVADTQYF. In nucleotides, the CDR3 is TGCGCCAGCAGCTTGGAGAGTAGGGTTGCAGATACGCAGTATTTT.

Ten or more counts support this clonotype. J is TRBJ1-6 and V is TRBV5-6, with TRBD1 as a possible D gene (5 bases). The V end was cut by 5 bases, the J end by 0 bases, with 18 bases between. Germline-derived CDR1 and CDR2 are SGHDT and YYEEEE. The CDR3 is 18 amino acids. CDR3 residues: CASSRHRGLRSYNSPLHF. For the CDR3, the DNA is TGTGCCAGCAGTCGTCACCGGGGGTTACGCTCCTATAATTCACCCCTCCACTTT.

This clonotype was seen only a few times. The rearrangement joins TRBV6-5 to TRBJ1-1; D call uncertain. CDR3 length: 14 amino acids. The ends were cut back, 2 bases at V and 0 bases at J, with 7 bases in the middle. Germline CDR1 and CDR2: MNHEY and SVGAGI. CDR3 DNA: TGTGCCAGCAGTTACGGACCTGTGAACACTGAAGCTTTCTTT. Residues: CASSYGPVNTEAFF.